What follows are 21 T cell receptor beta chains derived from one specimen sequenced in a study of T cell responses to AZD1222 COVID-19 vaccine. Profiled with immunoSEQ multiplex PCR; TCRdb holds only in-frame clones, not every one. Of roughly 140,000 clones listed, under 95% are singletons. Sample: peripheral blood, taken 28 days after the second AZD1222 dose. Receptor source: an adult who received the AZD1222 COVID-19 vaccine.

This chain connects TRBV3-1 (or the pseudogene TRBV3-2) to TRBJ1-5, with D hard to call. Germline V gene sequence: CDR1 LGHDT, CDR2 YNNKEL (reference sequence). V dropped 3 bases and J dropped 2 bases, with 8 bases sitting between them. The CDR3 length is 14 residues. The CDR3 sequence is CASSQSLGNQPQHF. CDR3 bases: TGTGCCAGCAGCCAGTCACTTGGCAATCAGCCCCAGCATTTT.

As DNA, the CDR3 is TGTGCCAGCACGCCCTTCACTAGCGGGAGTTCGTATGAGCAGTTCTTC. Amino acid sequence: CASTPFTSGSSYEQFF. The rearrangement uses TRBV2 and TRBJ2-1, with 11 bases that match TRBD2. The CDR3 runs to 16 residues. Germline loops: CDR1 SNHLY, CDR2 FYNNEI. Germline trimming cut 7 bases from V and 8 bases from J; bases unmatched to any gene: 13. Full variable domain (outside the CDR3, taken from reference TRBV2 and TRBJ2-1): EPEVTQTPSHQVTQMGQEVILRCVPISNHLYFYWYRQILGQKVEFLVSFYNNEISEKSEIFDDQFSVERPDGSNFTLKIRSTKLEDSAMYFCASTPFTSGSSYEQFFGPGTRLTVL.

The rearrangement joins TRBV7-9 to TRBJ1-1; D might be TRBD1 (6 bases). V dropped 6 bases and J dropped 1 base, with 15 bases sitting between them. The CDR3 is made up of 15 amino acids. CDR1 SEHNR and CDR2 FQNEAQ come from the germline V gene (reference sequence). The CDR3 region has the DNA TGTGCCAGCAGATCGACCGGGACATCGAACACTGAAGCTTTCTTT. It translates to CASRSTGTSNTEAFF.

The gene calls are TRBV5-1 and TRBJ2-3, with D tentatively TRBD1 or TRBD2 (6 bases each). The CDR3 has 14 amino acids. From germline, CDR1 is SGHRS and CDR2 YFSETQ. V lost 2 bases, J lost 4 bases, and 11 bases lay in between. CDR3 nucleotide sequence: TGCGCCAGCAGCTTAGGGGGGCAGTCAGATACGCAGTATTTT. This sequence encodes CASSLGGQSDTQYF.

J is TRBJ2-5 and V is TRBV6-6; 12 bases are shared with TRBD1. Unmatched junction bases numbered 12, after V lost 5 bases and J lost 5 bases. The CDR3 covers 17 residues. Looked up from germline, CDR1 is MNHNY and CDR2 is SVGAGI (reference sequence). The CDR3 loop reads CASSPGEGQGAAETQYF. Written as DNA, the CDR3 is TGTGCCAGCAGTCCCGGAGAGGGACAGGGGGCCGCGGAGACCCAGTACTTC.

V usage is TRBV7-8 and J usage is TRBJ2-1, with no clear D. Trimming cost V 0 bases and J 9 bases, with 9 bases left between them. CDR1 and CDR2 from the germline V gene are SGHVS and FQNEAQ. This CDR3 is 13 amino acids long. The CDR3 is CASSLAGTFEQFF. DNA of the CDR3: TGTGCCAGCAGCTTAGCGGGAACGTTTGAGCAGTTCTTC.

The CDR3 DNA reads as TGTGCCAGCTCACCCACAGAGAACACTGAAGCTTTCTTT. It codes for CASSPTENTEAFF. The chain joins TRBV18 to TRBJ1-1; D not resolved. Germline values: CDR1 KGHSH, CDR2 LQKENI. This CDR3 has 13 amino acids. V was trimmed by 3 bases and J by 1 base, leaving 6 bases between them.

The chain joins TRBV29-1 to TRBJ1-1, with 12 bases that match TRBD1. Germline lookup yields CDR1 SQVTM and CDR2 ANQGSEA. The CDR3 contains 17 residues. V lost 6 bases, J lost 5 bases, and 16 bases stayed unmatched. CDR3: CSVIRGTGGIGWTEAFF. CDR3 nucleotides: TGCAGCGTCATCCGCGGGACAGGGGGCATAGGTTGGACTGAAGCTTTCTTT.

J is TRBJ1-1 and V is TRBV18; D possibly corresponds to TRBD1 (5 bases). V lost 6 bases and J lost 0, with 8 bases in between. The CDR3 consists of 13 residues. CDR1 and CDR2 from the germline V gene are KGHSH and LQKENI. CDR3 DNA: TGTGCCAGCTCCCAGACAGTGAACACTGAAGCTTTCTTT. It encodes CASSQTVNTEAFF. Full variable domain (missing parts from reference TRBV18 and TRBJ1-1): NAGVMQNPRHLVRRRGQEARLRCSPMKGHSHVYWYRQLPEEGLKFMVYLQKENIIDESGMPKERFSAEFPKEGPSILRIQQVVRGDSAAYFCASSQTVNTEAFFGQGTRLTVV.

This chain uses TRBV6-5 with TRBJ1-6; the match to TRBD1 covers 8 bases. Germline CDR1 reads MNHEY; CDR2 reads SVGAGI. V lost 6 bases, J lost 5 bases, and 0 bases stayed unmatched. This CDR3 has 13 residues. CDR3 in amino acids: CASRQGDNSPLHF. The CDR3 DNA reads as TGTGCCAGCAGACAGGGGGATAATTCACCCCTCCACTTT.

The chain employs TRBV7-2 and TRBJ2-7; D is possibly TRBD1 (6 bases). V dropped 5 bases and J dropped 2 bases, with 16 bases sitting between them. The CDR3 consists of 15 residues. CDR1 and CDR2 (germline): SGHTA, FQGNSA. The CDR3, as DNA: TGTGCCAGCAGCCCAATCCGGGACACCACCTACGAGCAGTACTTC. Translated, it gives CASSPIRDTTYEQYF.

This chain connects TRBV2 to TRBJ1-3; 8 bases are shared with TRBD1. This CDR3 has 12 residues. Germline V gives CDR1 SNHLY, CDR2 FYNNEI. V trimming: 6 bases; J trimming: 8 bases; junction bases outside the gene matches: 3. CDR3 coding DNA: TGTGCCAGCAGGCAGGGGGCTGACACCATATATTTT. This translates into CASRQGADTIYF.

CDR3 residues: CASRAGPRVSYTF. Here the CDR3 DNA reads TGTGCCAGCAGGGCCGGGCCAAGGGTTAGTTACACCTTC. This chain connects TRBV6-5 to TRBJ1-2, with no clear D. The CDR3 sequence is 13 residues long. Germline CDR1 is MNHEY and CDR2 is SVGAGI. Between the trimmed V and J ends, which lost 6 bases and 11 bases, there was a span of 19 bases.

This chain connects TRBV5-6 to TRBJ1-4; D unresolved. CDR1 and CDR2 from the germline V gene are SGHDT and YYEEEE. This CDR3 region has 15 residues. The V gene lost 4 bases and the J gene lost 3 bases, with 13 bases spanning the gap. In DNA form, the CDR3 reads TGTGCCAGCAGCCCCCTGCCTGGACCTAATGAAAAACTGTTTTTT. Residues: CASSPLPGPNEKLFF.

V is TRBV11-2 and J is TRBJ2-1, with 13 bases matching TRBD2. The germline V gene encodes CDR1 SGHAT and CDR2 FQNNGV. The CDR3 sequence is 17 residues long. Trimming at V came to 0 bases and at J to 8 bases, leaving 7 bases not matched to a gene. In DNA form, the CDR3 reads TGTGCCAGCAGCTTAGATCGCGGGACTAGCGGGATTGATGAGCAGTTCTTC. Residues: CASSLDRGTSGIDEQFF.

The CDR3 DNA follows: TGTGCCAGCAGTTTAAAGCGGGGTACCAACACTGAAGCTTTCTTT. This gives the protein CASSLKRGTNTEAFF. This sequence joins TRBV27 and TRBJ1-1; no reliable D call. The V end lost 2 bases, the J end lost 2 bases, and 12 bases lay between the germline ends. The CDR3 length is 15 residues. Germline V lookup: CDR1 MNHEY, CDR2 SMNVEV (reference sequence).

The chain's CDR3 is CATSRGGTSWYEQYF. The CDR3 DNA follows: TGTGCCACCAGCCGAGGAGGGACTAGTTGGTACGAGCAGTACTTC. The chain employs TRBV15 and TRBJ2-7; 8 positions agree with TRBD2. Germline loops: CDR1 LNHNV, CDR2 YYDKDF (reference sequence). V shed 5 bases and J 4 bases; nucleotides not matched to a gene: 10. CDR3 length: 15 residues.

The chain combines TRBV2 with TRBJ1-4; D gene uncertain. Trimming removed 6 bases from V and 3 bases from J, with 14 bases in between. CDR1 is SNHLY and CDR2 is FYNNEI in the germline V gene. This CDR3 spans 15 amino acids. The CDR3 DNA sequence: TGTGCCAGCAGCCGATCCGGGAGATCTAATGAAAAACTGTTTTTT. It specifies CASSRSGRSNEKLFF.

This chain uses TRBV5-4 with TRBJ2-1; TRBD1 aligns across 8 bases. Germline V gene lookup returns CDR1 SGHNT and CDR2 YYREEE (reference sequence). CDR3 length: 15 residues. With V trimmed by 3 bases and J by 7 bases, 9 bases remained unmatched. DNA for the CDR3: TGTGCCAGCAGCTCGACAGGGGCCATATTGAATGAGCAGTTCTTC. The encoded protein is CASSSTGAILNEQFF.

The V call is TRBV18, the J call TRBJ1-1; 8 bases fit TRBD1. The ends lost 6 bases at V and 0 bases at J; junction bases unmatched: 6. CDR3 length: 15 residues. Looked up from germline, CDR1 is KGHSH and CDR2 is LQKENI. CDR3 sequence reads: CASSQQGELNTEAFF. The CDR3 DNA reads as TGTGCCAGCTCCCAACAGGGGGAACTGAACACTGAAGCTTTCTTT.

As for this clone: In the same sample, other DNA sequences code for this CDR3. The rearrangement links TRBV5-1 to TRBJ2-3; D remains unclear. Germline V gives CDR1 SGHRS, CDR2 YFSETQ. CDR3 length equals 14 residues. The V end was cut by 0 bases, the J end by 2 bases, with 7 bases between. For the CDR3, the DNA is TGCGCCAGCAGCTTGGAGCAGATCACAGATACGCAGTATTTT. It is translated as CASSLEQITDTQYF. Variable domain in full (rest from reference TRBV5-1 and TRBJ2-3): KAGVTQTPRYLIKTRGQQVTLSCSPISGHRSVSWYQQTPGQGLQFLFEYFSETQRNKGNFPGRFSGRQFSNSRSEMNVSTLELGDSALYLCASSLEQITDTQYFGPGTRLTVL.